The table lists the clone carrying this T cell receptor beta chain with a count of one. Its antigen is currently unknown. This sample was taken from a study of shared clonotypes between healthy human individuals. Looking at the study overall: Per donor, three plates held CD4 naive cells, three held CD4 memory, two held CD8 naive and one held CD8 memory. Study-level points and caveats: Naive subsets usually exceeded memory subsets in estimated richness.

Naive CD8 populations comprised CD45RO-negative cells positively selected for CCR7, excluding terminally differentiated effector memory CD45RA+ cells. All of the donors resided in Nashville, Tennessee, and each was a Caucasian adult. Sequencing used immunoSEQ multiplex PCR; TCRdb keeps in-frame clones, though not all of them. The sample has hundreds of thousands of clones, about 95% seen once; the top ten hold about 0.11%. CDR3 length equals 14 residues. Germline CDR1 and CDR2: MDHEN and SYDVKM. V was cut by 3 bases and J by 4 bases, with 10 bases left in between. This sequence was found in a woman aged 25 to 39 in good health. The specimen was naive CD8+ T cells sorted from blood. The V and J genes are TRBV28 and TRBJ2-1; D perhaps matches TRBD1 (6 bases). This CDR3 is CASSFHRVYNEQFF. In nucleotides, the CDR3 is TGTGCCAGCAGTTTCCACAGGGTGTACAATGAGCAGTTCTTC.